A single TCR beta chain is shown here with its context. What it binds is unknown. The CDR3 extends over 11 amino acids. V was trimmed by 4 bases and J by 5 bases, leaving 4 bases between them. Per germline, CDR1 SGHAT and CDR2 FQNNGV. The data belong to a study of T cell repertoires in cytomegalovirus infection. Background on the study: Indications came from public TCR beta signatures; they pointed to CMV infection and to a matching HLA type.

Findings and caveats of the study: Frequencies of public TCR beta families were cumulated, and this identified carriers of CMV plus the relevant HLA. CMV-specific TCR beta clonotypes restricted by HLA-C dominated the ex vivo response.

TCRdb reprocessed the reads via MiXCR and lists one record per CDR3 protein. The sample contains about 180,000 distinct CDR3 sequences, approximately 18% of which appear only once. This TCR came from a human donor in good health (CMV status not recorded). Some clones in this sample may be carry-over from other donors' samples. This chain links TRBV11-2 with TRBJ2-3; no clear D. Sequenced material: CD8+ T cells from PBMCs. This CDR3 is CASSSQDTQYF. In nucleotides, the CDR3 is TGTGCCAGCAGCTCTCAAGATACGCAGTATTTT.